These 11 T cell receptor beta chains originate from one sample sequenced in a study of blood T cell repertoires in COVID-19. Generated by immunoSEQ multiplex PCR, the TCRdb table keeps only in-frame clones and is missing some. The table has around 260,000 clones, 65% to 90% seen once; the top ten hold about an eighth. Sequenced material: peripheral blood. The receptors shown here come from a human donor in a cohort sampled during active COVID-19.

The V gene is TRBV5-1, the J gene TRBJ2-5; no definite D call. This CDR3 has 12 residues. V was trimmed by 2 bases and J by 0 bases, leaving 2 bases between them. Looked up from germline, CDR1 is SGHRS and CDR2 is YFSETQ. The CDR3 loop reads CASSFNQETQYF. CDR3 coding DNA: TGCGCCAGCAGCTTTAACCAAGAGACCCAGTACTTC.

J is TRBJ2-5 and V is TRBV6-4, with a tentative D call TRBD1 (6 bases). CDR3 size: 14 residues. CDR1 MRHNA and CDR2 SNTAGT come from the germline V gene. Trimming removed 8 bases at V and 9 bases at J, with 22 bases between. The CDR3 sequence: CASGIKFRHRAQYF. Written as DNA, the CDR3 is TGTGCCAGCGGGATAAAGTTTCGGCACAGGGCCCAGTACTTC.

This rearrangement joins TRBV19 to TRBJ2-1, with 8 bases lining up with TRBD2. CDR1 and CDR2 from the germline V gene are LNHDA and SQIVND (reference sequence). Trimming cost V 3 bases and J 0 bases; bases outside gene matches: 13. The CDR3 has 19 residues. The CDR3 region has the DNA TGTGCCAGTAGTATCACTAGCGGAAATCTTATAAGCTCCTACAATGAGCAGTTCTTC. Encoded protein: CASSITSGNLISSYNEQFF.

V usage is TRBV9 and J usage is TRBJ1-2; 9 bases are a match to TRBD1. The CDR3 loop spans 14 amino acids. V shed 3 bases, J shed 2 bases, and the junction held 2 bases outside the gene matches. Germline CDR1 and CDR2: SGDLS and YYNGEE. The DNA for the CDR3 is TGTGCCAGCAGCGCGGACAGGGGAAACTATGGCTACACCTTC. Translation: CASSADRGNYGYTF.

The chain links TRBV3-1 (or the pseudogene TRBV3-2) to TRBJ2-5; D not certain. The CDR3 consists of 14 residues. Germline CDR1 reads LGHDT; CDR2 reads YNNKEL (reference sequence). V dropped 3 bases and J dropped 1 base, with 9 bases sitting between them. CDR3 protein: CASSQVASQETQYF. The CDR3 DNA is TGTGCCAGCAGCCAGGTGGCTAGCCAAGAGACCCAGTACTTC.

The chain couples TRBV4-3 to TRBJ2-3; D might be TRBD1 (6 bases). Germline CDR1 and CDR2: LGHNA and YSLEER. V was clipped by 6 bases and J by 1 base, with 17 bases between them. The CDR3 spans 16 residues. Here the CDR3 DNA reads TGCGCCAGCAGGGAAAACGGACAGCAGGGCACAGATACGCAGTATTTT. Amino acids: CASRENGQQGTDTQYF.

The chain employs TRBV6-5 and TRBJ2-7; a possible D gene is TRBD2 (5 bases). The CDR3 length is 15 residues. Germline values: CDR1 MNHEY, CDR2 SVGAGI. Deletions cut 2 bases from V and 1 base from J, with 12 bases between. CDR3 sequence: CASSYRRDLSYEQYF. The CDR3 region has the DNA TGTGCCAGCAGTTACCGTCGGGATCTGTCCTACGAGCAGTACTTC.

V and J are TRBV28 and TRBJ1-5, with D perhaps TRBD1 (5 bases). This CDR3 spans 13 amino acids. The V gene lost 3 bases and the J gene lost 6 bases, with 9 bases spanning the gap. Germline values: CDR1 MDHEN, CDR2 SYDVKM. As DNA, the CDR3 is TGTGCCAGCAGTTTGCGTCAGGGTCAGCCCCAGCATTTT. Protein sequence: CASSLRQGQPQHF.

This clone occurred once. The chain couples TRBV6-7 to TRBJ2-7; D is unresolved. TRBV6-7 is flagged as an ORF with uncertain function. The V and J ends lost 2 bases and 3 bases respectively, with 11 bases between them. This CDR3 region has 14 residues. CDR3: CASSYGVEDYEQYF. CDR3 nucleotides: TGTGCCAGCAGTTACGGTGTAGAAGACTACGAGCAGTACTTC.

This clone was seen only a few times. The chain has TRBV6-5 and TRBJ2-1; 12 positions match TRBD2. The V segment lost 5 bases and the J segment 8 bases; nucleotides outside the gene matches: 4. The CDR3 sequence is 14 residues long. CDR1 is MNHEY, CDR2 SVGAGI, per germline. CDR3 in DNA: TGTGCCAGCAGTACTAGCGGGAGGTGGCATGAGCAGTTCTTC. Residues: CASSTSGRWHEQFF.

The chain joins TRBV27 to TRBJ1-1; D gene unclear. Germline assignment: CDR1 MNHEY and CDR2 SMNVEV (reference sequence). Trimming shortened V by 3 bases and J by 0 bases, and 5 bases separated the two germline ends. This CDR3 is built from 13 residues. The CDR3 DNA reads TGTGCCAGCAGTTTCGGTCTGAACACTGAAGCTTTCTTT. Protein: CASSFGLNTEAFF.